The sequence of this T cell receptor beta chain was determined in a study of cytomegalovirus exposure and HLA in healthy donors. The PCR used 60 Vbeta and 13 Jbeta primers. TCRdb's copy holds only in-frame clones and misses some; the assay was immunoSEQ multiplex PCR. The sample has tens of thousands of clones; around 79% are singletons. The CDR3 has 17 amino acids. Per the germline V gene, CDR1 is MNHEY and CDR2 is SMNVEV (reference sequence). The sequencing sample was made of PBMCs. The receptor was derived from a woman in her forties in good health and CMV-seropositive. This chain joins TRBV27 and TRBJ2-3; D might be TRBD1 (6 bases). The J call may be mistaken, given a closer DNA end match to TRBJ2-1. The CDR3 sequence: CASSFRPGAVYSPEQFF. Here the CDR3 DNA reads TGTGCCAGCAGTTTTCGCCCAGGGGCGGTCTATAGTCCTGAGCAGTTCTTC.